This TCR beta chain emerged from a study of blood T cells in healthy people across ages (dated by TCRdb to the mid-2010s). Looking at the study overall: Template switching captured roughly one uniquely barcoded TCR beta cDNA molecule per two T cells in model experiments. To avoid experimental bias, donors of different ages were distributed randomly across sequencing lanes. Age-related changes in TCR beta repertoire diversity were measured in the study by deep sequencing normalized with unique cDNA molecular identifiers. Two additional independent replicas of 1 million unique cDNA reads from the same blood draw were analyzed for two donors (one aged 18 to 29 and one aged 80 or older). Four age groups were formed from the donors: young (average 16 years), middle-aged (just under 40), aged (more than 55) and long-lived (roughly 88). What the authors observed across the whole study: Because profiling used bulk unsorted PBMCs, naive and antigen-experienced compartments could not be compared conclusively. Donor CMV infection status was unknown, potentially confounding age-related changes in expanded clonotypes. Observed TCR beta diversity per million T cells fell roughly linearly with age, and a significant reduction was already apparent by age roughly 40. Compared with the aged group, the long-lived group had more naive CD4+ T cells, fewer expanded clones and increased TCR diversity, a pattern suggesting age selection. Observed TCR beta diversity correlated strongly with the percentage of naive T cells measured by flow cytometry. Estimates of total diversity from one million sequenced T cells were regarded as lower bounds and underestimates.

Library creation used 5' RACE. This sample was sequenced with an Illumina HiSeq 2500. The second PCR ran for about 6 to 12 cycles and used a J-beta primer mix along with a sample-barcoded 5' primer. A unique molecular identifier was introduced onto each TCR beta cDNA molecule by a template-switch 5' adaptor carrying 12 random nucleotides. At least 2.5 million CDR3-containing paired-end reads were obtained from each sample. All of the RNA was converted into first-strand cDNA using the Mint cDNA synthesis kit, with a TRBC-specific oligonucleotide serving as the primer. Following uracil-DNA glycosylase treatment, a first 18-cycle PCR with universal primers M1SS and BC2_uni_R was performed on all cDNA. The paper's processing steps were these. Each sample was normalized by randomly selecting 1 million high-quality reads, each carrying a distinct molecular identifier. Instead of being binned into consensus sequences, reads with shared molecular identifiers were discarded. CDR3 identification, clonotype clustering and error correction used MiTCR with a Q25 quality threshold and the strictest error-elimination algorithm. A nonparametric unseen species model with Euler transformation was used to estimate a lower bound on total TCR beta diversity. The raw public data were reprocessed by TCRdb itself: fastp quality trimming at Q25, MiXCR clonotype calling, in-frame beta chains only. Rows matching on CDR3 protein sequence are summarized as one entry with the most common DNA and genes. V and J calls and clone size were set by TCRdb, not the authors. The sample table records roughly 2 million distinct CDR3 sequences; approximately 50% of these occur just once. The ten largest clonotypes hold roughly 2% of the sample.

Points on this clonotype: Its target antigen remains unknown. Base qualities are not at hand, and no much larger clone is one base apart.

Systemically healthy Caucasian individuals from Russia, 39 in total and aged about 6 to 95 years, were included as donors. About 10 milliliters of peripheral blood were collected from each donor into EDTA-treated Vacutainer tubes. Ficoll-Paque density-gradient centrifugation was used to isolate PBMCs, with at least 7 million obtained per sample. Trizol reagent was used to extract total RNA from PBMCs, with at least 6 micrograms per sample. Naive CD45RAhigh/CD27high T cell percentages were measured by flow cytometry on a PBMC aliquot from every donor. The trim is 2 bases for V and 0 bases for J, with a gap of 13 bases between the germline ends. The CDR3, from cysteine to phenylalanine, totals 16 residues. Just the 48-base CDR3 DNA is kept, in frame starting at base 1. According to the germline V gene, CDR1 reads SGHDN and CDR2 reads FVKESK.

Sequencing input: blood. The rearranged segments are TRBV14 and TRBJ2-5, with the D gene not confidently named. This receptor was taken from a woman aged 35 to 49 in good health. The DNA is as follows: TGTGCCAGCAGCCAATTTCCAGGAGAGTACCAAGAGACCCAGTACTTC. It specifies CASSQFPGEYQETQYF.